Listed here are 9 T cell receptor beta chains from one sample, sequenced in a study of blood T cell repertoires in COVID-19. The protocol was immunoSEQ multiplex PCR, while the TCRdb copy is restricted to in-frame clones and leaves out a portion. The data hold approximately 260,000 clones, with around 87% observed a single time. The material sequenced was PBMCs or T cells enriched from blood (not recorded which). Source of these receptors: a woman in her 30s with acute COVID-19.

The chain recombines TRBV5-1 with TRBJ1-1; D may be TRBD1 (5 bases). The V gene's germline CDR1 is SGHRS and CDR2 YFSETQ. Trimming took off 2 bases at V and 0 bases at J, with 14 bases between the two ends. The CDR3 contains 16 residues. The CDR3 here is CASSFGGALMNTEAFF. The CDR3 nucleotides read TGCGCCAGCAGCTTTGGAGGGGCCTTAATGAACACTGAAGCTTTCTTT.

The chain is built from TRBV4-2 and TRBJ2-1, with 7 bases lining up with TRBD2. Germline lookup yields CDR1 LGHNA and CDR2 YNFKEQ. This CDR3 contains 16 residues. The junction had 11 bases not matched to a gene; V was cut back by 1 base and J by 8 bases. The DNA for the CDR3 is TGTGCCAGCAGCCAAGCAGAAGCGGGATATATCCATGAGCAGTTCTTC. This codes for CASSQAEAGYIHEQFF.

The chain recombines TRBV2 with TRBJ1-4; 9 bases fit TRBD1. Germline CDR1 and CDR2: SNHLY and FYNNEI. The CDR3 sequence is 14 residues long. V lost 6 bases, J lost 8 bases, and 7 bases stayed unmatched. In DNA form, the CDR3 reads TGTGCCAGCAGGGGGCGGGACAGGGTCGAAAAACTGTTTTTT. Translation gives CASRGRDRVEKLFF.

The chain joins TRBV4-3 to TRBJ2-2; no clear D. CDR3 length: 15 amino acids. Germline V gives CDR1 LGHNA, CDR2 YSLEER. V dropped 1 base and J dropped 4 bases, with 10 bases sitting between them. CDR3 in DNA: TGCGCCAGCAGCCAAGGCCTTTCCAGCACCGGGGAGCTGTTTTTT. Protein product: CASSQGLSSTGELFF.

V is TRBV4-1 and J is TRBJ2-3; TRBD2 matches at 9 bases. The CDR3 covers 16 residues. J was trimmed by 4 bases and V by 0 bases; bases with no gene match: 5. CDR1 is MGHRA, CDR2 YSYEKL, per germline. For the CDR3, the DNA is TGCGCCAGCAGCCAAGAGATAGCGGGAGTGTCAGATACGCAGTATTTT. Translated: CASSQEIAGVSDTQYF.

The rearrangement uses TRBV4-3 and TRBJ2-1; TRBD2 agrees at 9 bases. The CDR3 totals 17 residues. Looked up from germline, CDR1 is LGHNA and CDR2 is YSLEER. With V trimmed by 1 base and J by 6 bases, 10 bases remained unmatched. CDR3 in DNA: TGCGCCAGCAGCCAAGGCGACGTAGCGGGAGTTGCCAATGAGCAGTTCTTC. This gives the protein CASSQGDVAGVANEQFF.

V gene TRBV14 combines with J gene TRBJ1-2; 7 bases line up with TRBD1. J lost 5 bases, V lost 4 bases, and 10 bases had no gene match. The CDR3 contains 15 residues. CDR1 is SGHDN, CDR2 FVKESK, per germline. CDR3 in DNA: TGTGCCAGCAGCCCGTTGCACAGGGGAACGTATGGCTACACCTTC. Its protein is CASSPLHRGTYGYTF.

This clone was picked up a small number of times. This CDR3 is CASRYLNSNQPQHF. CDR3 nucleotide sequence: TGTGCCAGCAGGTACTTAAATAGCAATCAGCCCCAGCATTTT. The rearrangement uses TRBV28 and TRBJ1-5, with unresolved D. Trimming removed 6 bases from V and 0 bases from J, with 9 bases in between. Germline V gene lookup returns CDR1 MDHEN and CDR2 SYDVKM. The CDR3 has 14 residues.

The V call is TRBV10-3, the J call TRBJ2-2, with a weak D call TRBD1 (6 bases). Germline loops: CDR1 ENHRY, CDR2 SYGVKD. This CDR3 has 12 residues. With 11 bases removed from V and 6 bases from J, the gap between germline ends came to 13 bases. This chain's CDR3 is CAASGAPGELFF. CDR3 DNA: TGTGCCGCCTCAGGGGCTCCCGGGGAGCTGTTTTTT.